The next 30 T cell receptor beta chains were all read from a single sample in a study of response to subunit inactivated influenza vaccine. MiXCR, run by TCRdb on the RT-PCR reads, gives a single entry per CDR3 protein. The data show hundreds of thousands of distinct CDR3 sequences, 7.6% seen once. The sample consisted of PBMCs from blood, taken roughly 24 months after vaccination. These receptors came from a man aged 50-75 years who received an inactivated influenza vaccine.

CDR3 loop: CASSPDSWTSGITYEQYF. CDR3 bases: TGTGCCAGCAGTCCGGACAGTTGGACTAGCGGGATAACCTACGAGCAGTACTTC. V is TRBV28 and J is TRBJ2-7, with 12 bases that match TRBD2. The V and J ends lost 5 bases and 2 bases, in that order; junction bases with no gene match: 13. CDR3 size: 18 residues. Per the germline V gene, CDR1 is MDHEN and CDR2 is SYDVKM.

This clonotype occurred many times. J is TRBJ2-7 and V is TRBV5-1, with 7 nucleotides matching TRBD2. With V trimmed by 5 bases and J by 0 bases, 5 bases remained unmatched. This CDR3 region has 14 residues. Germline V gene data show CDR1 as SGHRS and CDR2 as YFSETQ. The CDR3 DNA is TGCGCCAGCAGGTCCGGCGGGAGCTCCTACGAGCAGTACTTC. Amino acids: CASRSGGSSYEQYF.

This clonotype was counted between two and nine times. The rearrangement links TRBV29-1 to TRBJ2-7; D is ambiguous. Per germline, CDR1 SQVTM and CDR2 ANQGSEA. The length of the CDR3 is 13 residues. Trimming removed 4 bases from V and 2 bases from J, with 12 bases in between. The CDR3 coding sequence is TGCAGCGTTGGACATAGGTCCACCTACGAGCAGTACTTC. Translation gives CSVGHRSTYEQYF.

CDR3: CASSRPFRGQAYNEQFF. For the CDR3, the DNA is TGTGCCAGCAGCCGCCCGTTCCGGGGCCAAGCCTACAATGAGCAGTTCTTC. The chain couples TRBV11-2 to TRBJ2-1; D assignment may be TRBD1 or TRBD2 (5 bases each). The CDR3 is 17 residues long. Trimming stripped 5 bases from V and 2 bases from J, with 19 bases between. CDR1 and CDR2 from the germline V gene are SGHAT and FQNNGV. Together with reference TRBV11-2 and TRBJ2-1, the CDR3 gives the full variable domain: EAGVAQSPRYKIIEKRQSVAFWCNPISGHATLYWYQQILGQGPKLLIQFQNNGVVDDSQLPKDRFSAERLKGVDSTLKIQPAKLEDSAVYLCASSRPFRGQAYNEQFFGPGTRLTVL.

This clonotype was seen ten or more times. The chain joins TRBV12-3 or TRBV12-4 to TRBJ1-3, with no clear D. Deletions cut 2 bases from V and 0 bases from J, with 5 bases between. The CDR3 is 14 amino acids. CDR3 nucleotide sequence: TGTGCCAGCAGTTTACAGCTCTCTGGAAACACCATATATTTT. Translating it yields CASSLQLSGNTIYF.

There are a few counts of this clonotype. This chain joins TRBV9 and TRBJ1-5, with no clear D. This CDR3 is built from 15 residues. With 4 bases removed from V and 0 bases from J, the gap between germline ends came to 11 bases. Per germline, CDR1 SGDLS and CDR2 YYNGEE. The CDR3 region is CASSPEGNSNQPQHF. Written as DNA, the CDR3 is TGTGCCAGCAGCCCCGAAGGGAATAGCAATCAGCCCCAGCATTTT.

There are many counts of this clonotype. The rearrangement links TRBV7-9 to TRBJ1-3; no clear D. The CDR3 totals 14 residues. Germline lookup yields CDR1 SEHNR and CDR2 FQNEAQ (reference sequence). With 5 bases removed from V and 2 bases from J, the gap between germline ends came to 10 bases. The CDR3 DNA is TGTGCCAGCAGCCCACGGGTAGCTGGAAACACCATATATTTT. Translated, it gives CASSPRVAGNTIYF. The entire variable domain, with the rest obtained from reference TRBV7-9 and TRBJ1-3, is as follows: DTGVSQNPRHKITKRGQNVTFRCDPISEHNRLYWYRQTLGQGPEFLTYFQNEAQLEKSRLLSDRFSAERPKGSFSTLEIQRTEQGDSAMYLCASSPRVAGNTIYFGEGSWLTVV.

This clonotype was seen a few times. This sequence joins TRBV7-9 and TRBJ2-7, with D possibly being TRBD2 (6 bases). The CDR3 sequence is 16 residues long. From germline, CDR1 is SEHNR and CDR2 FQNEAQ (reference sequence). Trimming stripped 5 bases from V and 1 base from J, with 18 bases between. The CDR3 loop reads CASSLLGPSVSYEQYF. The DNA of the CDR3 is TGTGCCAGCAGCCTTCTAGGGCCTAGCGTTTCCTACGAGCAGTACTTC.

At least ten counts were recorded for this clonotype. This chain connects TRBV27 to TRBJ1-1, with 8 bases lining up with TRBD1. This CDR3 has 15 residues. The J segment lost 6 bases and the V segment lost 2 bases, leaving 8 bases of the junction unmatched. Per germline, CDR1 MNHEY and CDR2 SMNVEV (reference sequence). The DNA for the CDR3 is TGTGCCAGCAGTTTAAATACAGGGGGACGCGCTGAAGCTTTCTTT. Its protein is CASSLNTGGRAEAFF.

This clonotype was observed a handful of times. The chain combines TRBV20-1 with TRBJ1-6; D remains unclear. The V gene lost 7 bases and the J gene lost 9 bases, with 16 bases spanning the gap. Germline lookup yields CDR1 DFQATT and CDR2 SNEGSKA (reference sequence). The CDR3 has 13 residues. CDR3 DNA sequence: TGCAGTGGAGCAGAACCACCTGGTTCACCCCTCCACTTT. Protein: CSGAEPPGSPLHF.

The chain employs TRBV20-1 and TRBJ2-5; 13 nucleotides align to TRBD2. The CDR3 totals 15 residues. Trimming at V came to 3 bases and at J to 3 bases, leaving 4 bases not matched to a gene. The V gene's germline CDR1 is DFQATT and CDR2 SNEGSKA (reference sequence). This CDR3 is CSARAGTSGKETQYF. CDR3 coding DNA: TGCAGTGCTAGGGCGGGGACTAGCGGGAAAGAGACCCAGTACTTC.

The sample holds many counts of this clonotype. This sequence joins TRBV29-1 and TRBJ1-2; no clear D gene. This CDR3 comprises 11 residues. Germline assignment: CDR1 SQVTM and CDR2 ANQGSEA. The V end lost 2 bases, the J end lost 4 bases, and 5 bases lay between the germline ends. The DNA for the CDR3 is TGCAGCGTTGAATTGATCTATGGCTACACCTTC. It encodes CSVELIYGYTF.

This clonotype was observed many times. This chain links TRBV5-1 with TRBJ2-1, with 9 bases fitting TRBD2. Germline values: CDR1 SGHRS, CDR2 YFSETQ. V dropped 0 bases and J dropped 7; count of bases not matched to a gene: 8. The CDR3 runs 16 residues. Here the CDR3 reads CASSLVMLAGYNEQFF. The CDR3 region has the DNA TGCGCCAGCAGCTTGGTAATGCTAGCGGGGTATAATGAGCAGTTCTTC.

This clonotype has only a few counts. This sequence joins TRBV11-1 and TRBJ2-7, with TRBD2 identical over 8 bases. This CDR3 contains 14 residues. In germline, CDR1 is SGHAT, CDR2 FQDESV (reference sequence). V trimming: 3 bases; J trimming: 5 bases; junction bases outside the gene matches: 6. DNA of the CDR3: TGTGCCAGCAGCTTCACGGGGGGGCCCCACGAGCAGTACTTC. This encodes CASSFTGGPHEQYF.

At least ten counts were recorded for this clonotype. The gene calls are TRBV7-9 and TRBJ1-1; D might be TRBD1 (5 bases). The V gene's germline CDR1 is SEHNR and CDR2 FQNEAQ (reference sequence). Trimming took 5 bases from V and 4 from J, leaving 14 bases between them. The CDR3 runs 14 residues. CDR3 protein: CASSPPRGGTEAFF. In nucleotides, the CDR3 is TGTGCCAGCAGCCCCCCCCGGGGGGGCACTGAAGCTTTCTTT.

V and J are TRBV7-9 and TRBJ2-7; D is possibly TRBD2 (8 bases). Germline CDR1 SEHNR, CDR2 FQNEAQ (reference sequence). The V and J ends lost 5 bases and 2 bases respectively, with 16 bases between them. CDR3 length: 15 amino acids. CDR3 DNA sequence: TGTGCCAGCAGCCGGGGGGGACAGAGAACCTACGAGCAGTACTTC. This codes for CASSRGGQRTYEQYF.

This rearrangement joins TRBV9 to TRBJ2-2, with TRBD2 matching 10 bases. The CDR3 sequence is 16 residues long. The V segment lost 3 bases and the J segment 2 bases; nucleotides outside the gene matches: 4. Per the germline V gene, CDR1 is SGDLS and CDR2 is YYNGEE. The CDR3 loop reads CASSGLAGGNTGELFF. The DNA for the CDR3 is TGTGCCAGCAGCGGATTAGCGGGGGGAAACACCGGGGAGCTGTTTTTT.

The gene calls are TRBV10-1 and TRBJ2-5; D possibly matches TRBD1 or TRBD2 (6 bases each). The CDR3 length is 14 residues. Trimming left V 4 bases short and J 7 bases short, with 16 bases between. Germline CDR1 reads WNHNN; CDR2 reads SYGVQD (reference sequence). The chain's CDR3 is CASSAGDISSTQYF. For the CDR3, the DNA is TGCGCCAGCAGTGCGGGGGACATAAGTTCGACCCAGTACTTC.

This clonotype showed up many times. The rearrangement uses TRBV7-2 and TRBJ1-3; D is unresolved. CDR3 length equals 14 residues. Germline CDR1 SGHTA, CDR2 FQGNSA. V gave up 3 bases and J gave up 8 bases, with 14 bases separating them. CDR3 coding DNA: TGTGCCAGCAGCTTCCTACGGACCGGAGACACCATATATTTT. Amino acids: CASSFLRTGDTIYF.

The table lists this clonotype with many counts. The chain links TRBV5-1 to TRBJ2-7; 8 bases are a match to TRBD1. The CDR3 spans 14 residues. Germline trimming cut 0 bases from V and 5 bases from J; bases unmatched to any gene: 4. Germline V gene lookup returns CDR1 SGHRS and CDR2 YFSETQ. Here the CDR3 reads CASSLVTGADEQYF. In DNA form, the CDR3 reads TGCGCCAGCAGCTTGGTGACAGGGGCGGACGAGCAGTACTTC. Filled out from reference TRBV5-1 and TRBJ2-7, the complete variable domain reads KAGVTQTPRYLIKTRGQQVTLSCSPISGHRSVSWYQQTPGQGLQFLFEYFSETQRNKGNFPGRFSGRQFSNSRSEMNVSTLELGDSALYLCASSLVTGADEQYFGPGTRLTVT.

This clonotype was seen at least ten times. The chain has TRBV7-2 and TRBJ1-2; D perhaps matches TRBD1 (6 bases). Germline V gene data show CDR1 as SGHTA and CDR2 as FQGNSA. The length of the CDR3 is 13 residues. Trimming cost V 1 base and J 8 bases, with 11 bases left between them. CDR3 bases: TGTGCCAGCAGCTTAGGAGGGGGTGGCGGCTACACCTTC. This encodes CASSLGGGGGYTF.

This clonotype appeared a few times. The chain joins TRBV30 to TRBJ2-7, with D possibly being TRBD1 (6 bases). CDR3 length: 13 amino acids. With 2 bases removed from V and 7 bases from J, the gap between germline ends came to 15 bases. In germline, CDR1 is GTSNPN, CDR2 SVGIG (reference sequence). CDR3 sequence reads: CAWSLGARYEQYF. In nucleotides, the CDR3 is TGTGCCTGGAGTTTGGGGGCTCGGTATGAGCAGTACTTC.

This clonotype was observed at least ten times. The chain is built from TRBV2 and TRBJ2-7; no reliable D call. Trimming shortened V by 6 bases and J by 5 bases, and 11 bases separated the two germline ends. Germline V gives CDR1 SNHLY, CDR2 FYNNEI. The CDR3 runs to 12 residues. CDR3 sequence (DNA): TGTGCCAGCAGCGTCGTTGGGGACGAGCAGTACTTC. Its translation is CASSVVGDEQYF.

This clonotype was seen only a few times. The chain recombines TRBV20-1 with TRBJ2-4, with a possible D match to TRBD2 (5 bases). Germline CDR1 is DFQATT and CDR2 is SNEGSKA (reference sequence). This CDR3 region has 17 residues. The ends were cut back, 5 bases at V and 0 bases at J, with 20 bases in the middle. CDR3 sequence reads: CSASERRDFIAKNIQYF. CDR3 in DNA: TGCAGTGCTTCCGAGCGGCGAGATTTCATAGCCAAAAACATTCAGTACTTC.

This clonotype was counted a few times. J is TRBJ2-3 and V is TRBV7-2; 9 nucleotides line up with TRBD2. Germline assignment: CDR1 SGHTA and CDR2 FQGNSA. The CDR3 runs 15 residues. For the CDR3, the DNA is TGTGCAGCCTCCCGATCTAGCGGGGTTTTGGATACGCAGTATTTT. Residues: CAASRSSGVLDTQYF.

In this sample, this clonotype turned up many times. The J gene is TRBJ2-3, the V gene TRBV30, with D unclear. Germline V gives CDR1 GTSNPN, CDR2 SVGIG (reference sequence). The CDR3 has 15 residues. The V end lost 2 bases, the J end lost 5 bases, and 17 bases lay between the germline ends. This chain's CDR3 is CAWSTQDGVEDTQYF. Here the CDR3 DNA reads TGTGCCTGGAGTACCCAGGACGGAGTTGAAGATACGCAGTATTTT.

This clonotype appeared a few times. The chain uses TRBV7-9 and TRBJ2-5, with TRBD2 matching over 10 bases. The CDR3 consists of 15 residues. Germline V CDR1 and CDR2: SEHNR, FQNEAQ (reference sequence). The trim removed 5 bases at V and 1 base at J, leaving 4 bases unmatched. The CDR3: CASSVLAGAQETQYF. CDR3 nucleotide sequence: TGTGCCAGCAGCGTCCTAGCGGGGGCCCAAGAGACCCAGTACTTC.

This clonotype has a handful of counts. DNA of the CDR3: TGTGCCAGCAGCCAACGGTCAGAATATGGCTACACCTTC. It yields the protein CASSQRSEYGYTF. The chain uses TRBV3-1 and TRBJ1-2, with no clear D. The germline V gene has CDR1 LGHDT and CDR2 YNNKEL (reference sequence). Trimming took off 2 bases at V and 5 bases at J, with 9 bases between the two ends. The CDR3 has 13 residues.

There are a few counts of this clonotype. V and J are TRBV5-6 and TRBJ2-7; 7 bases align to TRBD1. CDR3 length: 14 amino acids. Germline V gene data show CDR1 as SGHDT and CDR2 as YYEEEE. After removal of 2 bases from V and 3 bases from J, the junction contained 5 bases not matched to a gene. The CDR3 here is CASSFRDRYYEQYF. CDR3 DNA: TGTGCCAGCAGCTTCCGGGACAGATACTACGAGCAGTACTTC.

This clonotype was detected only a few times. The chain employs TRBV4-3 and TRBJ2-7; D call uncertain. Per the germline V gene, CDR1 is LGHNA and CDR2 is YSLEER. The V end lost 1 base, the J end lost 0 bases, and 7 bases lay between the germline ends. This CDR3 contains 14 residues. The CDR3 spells CASSQAATSYEQYF. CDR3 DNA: TGCGCCAGCAGCCAAGCAGCGACCTCCTACGAGCAGTACTTC.